Sequencing of this TCR beta chain was carried out in a study of pediatric ulcerative colitis. TCRdb keeps only in-frame clones here, not all; method: immunoSEQ multiplex PCR. The sample includes 55,000 to 80,000 clones, over 65% of them seen just once. The germline V gene encodes CDR1 KGHSH and CDR2 LQKENI. V dropped 6 bases and J dropped 6 bases, with 12 bases sitting between them. The CDR3 is 13 residues long. Sequencing input: blood. The clonotype originates from a boy aged 5-17 years with moderate ulcerative colitis. This chain uses TRBV18 with TRBJ1-5; D is unresolved. The CDR3 bases are TGTGCCAGCTCCCCCAGTAGGAGTCAGCCCCAGCATTTT. Its protein is CASSPSRSQPQHF. Supplemented by reference TRBV18 and TRBJ1-5, the full variable domain reads NAGVMQNPRHLVRRRGQEARLRCSPMKGHSHVYWYRQLPEEGLKFMVYLQKENIIDESGMPKERFSAEFPKEGPSILRIQQVVRGDSAAYFCASSPSRSQPQHFGDGTRLSIL.